Reported below is one TCR beta chain. The data stem from a study of T-cell memory formation after mild COVID-19. TCRdb ran MiXCR on the 5' RACE reads and lists one entry per CDR3 protein. In the table there are about 200,000 distinct CDR3 sequences, approximately 16% of which are singletons. CDR1 and CDR2 from the germline V gene are MGHRA and YSYEKL. V shed 0 bases, J shed 5 bases, and the junction held 9 bases outside the gene matches. The CDR3 totals 16 residues. This chain joins TRBV4-1 and TRBJ1-2; 7 bases agree with TRBD1. The sequence came from an adult woman who had mild COVID-19 (a few samples of this study predate the infection). Cell type and time point are not known. Sequencing was performed on PBMCs or a T cell subset sorted from them (not recorded which). The CDR3 protein is CASSQESLQGKYGYTF. CDR3 bases: TGCGCCAGCAGCCAAGAATCGCTACAGGGGAAGTATGGCTACACCTTC.